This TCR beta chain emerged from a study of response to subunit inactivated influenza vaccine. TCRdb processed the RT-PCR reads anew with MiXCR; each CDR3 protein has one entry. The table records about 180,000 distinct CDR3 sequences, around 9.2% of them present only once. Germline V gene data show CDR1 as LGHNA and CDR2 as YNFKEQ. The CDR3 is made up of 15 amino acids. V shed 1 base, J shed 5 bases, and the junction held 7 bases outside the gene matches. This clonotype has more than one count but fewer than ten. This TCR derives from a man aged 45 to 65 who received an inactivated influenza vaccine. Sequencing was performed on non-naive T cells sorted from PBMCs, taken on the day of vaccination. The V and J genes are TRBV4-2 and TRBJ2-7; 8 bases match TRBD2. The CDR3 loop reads CASSQAGTSPHEQYF. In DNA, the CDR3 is TGTGCCAGCAGCCAAGCAGGGACTAGTCCCCACGAGCAGTACTTC.